The 31 T cell receptor beta chains listed next were all sequenced from one sample in a study of shared clonotypes between healthy human individuals. TCRdb's copy holds only in-frame clones and misses some; the assay was immunoSEQ multiplex PCR. The top ten hold roughly 1.5% of the sample, which has about 1 million clones, roughly 75% seen once. Sequenced material: memory CD4+ T cells sorted from blood. Regarding subset: CD45RA-negative fraction. Receptors originate from a man in his late teens or twenties in good health.

The rearrangement uses TRBV5-1 and TRBJ2-7, with 9 bases lining up with TRBD2. V was pared by 4 bases and J by 5 bases, with 7 bases of the junction left unmatched. This CDR3 is built from 14 residues. Germline assignment: CDR1 SGHRS and CDR2 YFSETQ. The CDR3 sequence: CASSLGTSRDEQYF. DNA for the CDR3: TGCGCCAGCAGCCTGGGGACTAGCCGGGACGAGCAGTACTTC.

Comment on this clone: One end of the junction does not line up with germline, which may come from a read error. The gene calls are TRBV7-7 and TRBJ2-2; D uncertain. Germline CDR1 and CDR2: SSHAT and FNYEAQ (reference sequence). This CDR3 has 15 amino acids. The CDR3 nucleotides read TGTGCTAGCAGCCCCGAACGGGTCAACACCGGGGAGCTGTTTTTT. Translated, it gives CASSPERVNTGELFF.

Details on this clone: A much larger clonotype is one base distant, so this may be a read error. The same CDR3 also results from other DNA sequences found in this sample. The chain combines TRBV11-2 with TRBJ1-2; D is unresolved. V lost 4 bases and J 2 bases, leaving 2 bases between the germline ends. CDR3 length: 11 amino acids. Germline V CDR1 and CDR2: SGHAT, FQNNGV. The CDR3 nucleotides read TGTGCCAGCAGCTCGAACTATGGCTACACCTTC. This sequence encodes CASSSNYGYTF.

Note on this clone: At the DNA level, this CDR3 is encoded by other sequences in the same sample as well. The genes are TRBV7-9 and TRBJ2-5, with D possibly being TRBD2 (5 bases). The V end was cut by 1 base, the J end by 0 bases, with 9 bases between. This CDR3 is 15 amino acids long. CDR1 and CDR2 (germline): SEHNR, FQNEAQ (reference sequence). The CDR3 spells CASSLEGGYQETQYF. In nucleotides, the CDR3 is TGTGCCAGCAGCTTAGAAGGAGGCTACCAAGAGACCCAGTACTTC.

This sequence joins TRBV11-3 and TRBJ2-2; TRBD1 matches at 9 bases. V was clipped by 0 bases and J by 7 bases; unmatched bases: 15. The CDR3 totals 19 residues. Germline assignment: CDR1 SGHNT and CDR2 YENEEA. Written as DNA, the CDR3 is TGTGCCAGCAGCTTAGACCAAATTTTTTCCGGGACAGGGCACGGGGAGCTGTTTTTT. This encodes CASSLDQIFSGTGHGELFF.

This chain links TRBV5-1 with TRBJ1-1; weak D call: TRBD1 (6 bases). The germline V gene has CDR1 SGHRS and CDR2 YFSETQ. This CDR3 comprises 15 residues. V dropped 0 bases and J dropped 5 bases, with 14 bases sitting between them. This CDR3 reads CASSLGGTQRTEAFF. CDR3 nucleotide sequence: TGCGCCAGCAGCTTGGGGGGGACACAGAGGACTGAAGCTTTCTTT.

There are a few counts of this clone. The chain links TRBV9 to TRBJ2-5; 11 positions match TRBD2. The germline gives CDR1 SGDLS, CDR2 YYNGEE. V shed 2 bases and J 7 bases; nucleotides not matched to a gene: 7. This CDR3 has 15 residues. The CDR3 here is CASSVGLAAPGTQYF. The CDR3 DNA reads as TGTGCCAGCAGCGTGGGACTAGCGGCCCCCGGGACCCAGTACTTC.

This clone occurred many times. V and J are TRBV25-1 and TRBJ2-7; 7 bases align to TRBD1. With 6 bases clipped from V and 6 bases from J, the junction kept 2 bases outside the gene matches. Germline CDR1 reads MGHDK; CDR2 reads SYGVNS. This CDR3 is built from 11 residues. DNA for the CDR3: TGTGCCAGCAGAGACAGGGTCGAGCAGTACTTC. Translation gives CASRDRVEQYF.

In DNA, the CDR3 is TGTGCCAGCAGCGAGGGACGGGCCCTAGGTCAGCCCCAGCATTTT. Amino acids: CASSEGRALGQPQHF. V usage is TRBV7-2 and J usage is TRBJ1-5; D might be TRBD1 (5 bases). Germline values: CDR1 SGHTA, CDR2 FQGNSA. The V gene lost 5 bases and the J gene lost 6 bases, with 17 bases spanning the gap. The CDR3 sequence is 15 residues long. The full variable domain, rest sourced from reference TRBV7-2 and TRBJ1-5, is GAGVSQSPSNKVTEKGKDVELRCDPISGHTALYWYRQSLGQGLEFLIYFQGNSAPDKSGLPSDRFSAERTGGSVSTLTIQRTQQEDSAVYLCASSEGRALGQPQHFGDGTRLSIL.

The genes are TRBV5-6 and TRBJ1-2; the D gene is possibly TRBD1 (6 bases). Germline CDR1 is SGHDT and CDR2 is YYEEEE. CDR3 length: 15 amino acids. Deletions cut 3 bases from V and 4 bases from J, with 16 bases between. CDR3 residues: CASSSSPGTPYGYTF. The CDR3 nucleotides are TGTGCCAGCAGCTCCTCCCCCGGGACACCCTATGGCTACACCTTC.

This clone has only one observation. The sample has other DNA sequences that encode this CDR3 too. The chain has TRBV20-1 and TRBJ1-1, with D uncertain. V was pared by 5 bases and J by 1 base, with 2 bases between. Germline V CDR1 and CDR2: DFQATT, SNEGSKA (reference sequence). The CDR3 has 10 residues. The CDR3 loop reads CSAANTEAFF. Written as DNA, the CDR3 is TGCAGTGCTGCGAACACTGAAGCTTTCTTT.

The gene calls are TRBV18 and TRBJ2-7; a possible D gene is TRBD1 (7 bases). V gave up 3 bases and J gave up 2 bases, with 14 bases separating them. CDR3 size: 15 residues. In germline, CDR1 is KGHSH, CDR2 LQKENI. The CDR3 DNA sequence: TGTGCCAGCTCACCCAATCCAGGGGGGACCTACGAGCAGTACTTC. It encodes CASSPNPGGTYEQYF.

V and J are TRBV21-1 and TRBJ2-1. TRBV21-1 is recorded as a pseudogene. The CDR3 has 15 residues. CDR3 protein: CASSQDAIPYNEQFF. For the CDR3, the DNA is TGTGCCAGCAGCCAAGACGCCATCCCCTACAATGAGCAGTTCTTC.

This chain uses TRBV5-4 with TRBJ1-6; 7 nucleotides agree with TRBD1. Germline-derived CDR1 and CDR2 are SGHNT and YYREEE (reference sequence). This CDR3 has 15 amino acids. Trimming took 4 bases from V and 3 from J; bases not matched to a gene: 4. DNA of the CDR3: TGTGCCAGCAGCCCCGGGACAGACTATAATTCACCCCTCCACTTT. This translates into CASSPGTDYNSPLHF.

The chain is built from TRBV2 and TRBJ1-2, with a possible D match to TRBD1 (5 bases). The CDR3 extends over 13 amino acids. The V gene's germline CDR1 is SNHLY and CDR2 FYNNEI. V was trimmed by 6 bases and J by 0 bases, leaving 8 bases between them. CDR3 in DNA: TGTGCCAGCAGGCCGGGACCTAACTATGGCTACACCTTC. It specifies CASRPGPNYGYTF.

This clone was counted a few times. This sequence joins TRBV23-1 and TRBJ2-3, with D tentatively TRBD1 (6 bases). TRBV23-1 is an open reading frame whose function is uncertain. Between the trimmed V and J ends, which lost 3 bases and 11 bases, there was a span of 18 bases. This CDR3 is built from 14 residues. The CDR3 DNA is TGCGCCAGCAGTCACTCGAATCTAGGGGGAGTGCAGTATTTT. Its protein product is CASSHSNLGGVQYF.

This clone was detected only a few times. Other DNA sequences of this sample code for an identical CDR3. V and J are TRBV10-2 and TRBJ1-5, with D tentatively TRBD1 (5 bases). This CDR3 has 13 residues. With 4 bases removed from V and 5 bases from J, the gap between germline ends came to 9 bases. The germline CDR1 and CDR2 sequences are WSHSY and SAAADI. CDR3 amino acids: CASSGQGDQPQHF. The CDR3 bases are TGCGCCAGCAGTGGGCAGGGAGATCAGCCCCAGCATTTT.

The J gene is TRBJ2-7, the V gene TRBV6-6; D is uncertain. The CDR3 totals 12 residues. Trimming removed 2 bases at V and 2 bases at J, with 4 bases between. Germline V CDR1 and CDR2: MNHNY, SVGAGI (reference sequence). CDR3 DNA: TGTGCCAGCAGTTACAACCCCTACGAGCAGTACTTC. It encodes CASSYNPYEQYF.

V and J are TRBV1 and TRBJ2-3; the table's D gene call, TRBD1, was not cross checked with the DNA. TRBV1 is given as a pseudogene. The CDR3 is 16 residues long. This CDR3 is CTSLQLSRGHRETQYF. The DNA of the CDR3 is TGCACCAGCCTCCAGCTGAGCAGGGGGCATCGGGAAACGCAGTATTTT.

The chain employs TRBV9 and TRBJ2-1, with unresolved D. The V end was cut by 0 bases, the J end by 2 bases, with 12 bases between. The V gene's germline CDR1 is SGDLS and CDR2 YYNGEE. This CDR3 is 16 amino acids long. The CDR3 loop is CASSVAPGSPYNEQFF. The CDR3 DNA reads TGTGCCAGCAGCGTAGCCCCGGGCAGCCCCTACAATGAGCAGTTCTTC.

The chain uses TRBV18 and TRBJ1-1; D gene unclear. Trimming took off 3 bases at V and 1 base at J, with 15 bases between the two ends. There are 16 residues in the CDR3. The germline V gene encodes CDR1 KGHSH and CDR2 LQKENI. CDR3 residues: CASSPGMSGGNTEAFF. The DNA for the CDR3 is TGTGCCAGCTCACCGGGGATGTCGGGAGGGAACACTGAAGCTTTCTTT.

The chain recombines TRBV7-2 with TRBJ2-7; 14 nucleotides line up with TRBD2. CDR1 is SGHTA and CDR2 is FQGNSA in the germline V gene. The ends lost 3 bases at V and 6 bases at J; junction bases unmatched: 13. The CDR3 spans 18 residues. The CDR3 DNA is TGTGCCAGCAGCTTTACTGGACTAGCGGGAGGAAATTCGCGCGAGCAGTACTTC. This codes for CASSFTGLAGGNSREQYF.

The gene calls are TRBV30 and TRBJ2-2, with D perhaps matching TRBD1 (6 bases). Trimming left V 2 bases short and J 3 bases short, with 16 bases between. Germline CDR1 and CDR2: GTSNPN and SVGIG (reference sequence). This CDR3 has 16 amino acids. The CDR3 coding sequence is TGTGCCTGGAGTAAGATTGCAAGGGGGTACACCGGGGAGCTGTTTTTT. It yields the protein CAWSKIARGYTGELFF.

This clone was counted only a few times. V and J are TRBV2 and TRBJ2-1; weak D call: TRBD2 (6 bases). Germline CDR1 is SNHLY and CDR2 is FYNNEI. The CDR3 is made up of 16 amino acids. V dropped 4 bases and J dropped 10 bases, with 23 bases sitting between them. CDR3 bases: TGTGCCAGCAGTGGGCCCAGATCCGGGGCTAGCGTCGAGCAGTTCTTC. Its translation is CASSGPRSGASVEQFF.

This chain uses TRBV5-6 with TRBJ2-7; 8 positions agree with TRBD1. The CDR3 has 14 amino acids. Germline CDR1 reads SGHDT; CDR2 reads YYEEEE. J lost 0 bases, V lost 3 bases, and 2 bases had no gene match. The CDR3 DNA follows: TGTGCCAGCAGCTGGACAGGGAGCTCCTACGAGCAGTACTTC. This encodes CASSWTGSSYEQYF.

The gene calls are TRBV4-1 and TRBJ2-5, with 10 positions matching TRBD1. V lost 1 base to trimming and J lost 5 bases; unmatched junction nucleotides: 7. Germline V gives CDR1 MGHRA, CDR2 YSYEKL. This CDR3 comprises 16 residues. The CDR3 sequence: CASSQVEDRGRETQYF. In nucleotides, the CDR3 is TGCGCCAGCAGCCAAGTTGAGGACAGGGGGAGGGAGACCCAGTACTTC.

This clone was picked up a small number of times. The rearrangement uses TRBV30 and TRBJ1-6; D is perhaps TRBD1 (5 bases). The CDR3 is 13 amino acids. Trimming shortened V by 1 base and J by 10 bases, and 11 bases separated the two germline ends. Looked up from germline, CDR1 is GTSNPN and CDR2 is SVGIG (reference sequence). CDR3 nucleotides: TGTGCCTGGAGTGGGCAGGGTAGGTCACCCCTCCACTTT. This translates into CAWSGQGRSPLHF.

The count of this clone is one. The chain couples TRBV30 to TRBJ2-7; D gene uncertain. V was trimmed by 0 bases and J by 5 bases, leaving 5 bases between them. CDR1 is GTSNPN and CDR2 is SVGIG in the germline V gene (reference sequence). The CDR3 is 11 amino acids. CDR3 nucleotides: TGTGCCTGGAGTGTGAGGAACGAGCAGTACTTC. Amino acids: CAWSVRNEQYF.

The CDR3 loop reads CSAREQGGYTF. The CDR3, as DNA: TGCAGTGCTAGAGAGCAGGGTGGCTACACCTTC. The chain links TRBV20-1 to TRBJ1-2, with D perhaps TRBD1 (5 bases). Germline loops: CDR1 DFQATT, CDR2 SNEGSKA (reference sequence). CDR3 length: 11 residues. V was trimmed by 0 bases and J by 7 bases, leaving 6 bases between them.

The chain uses TRBV30 and TRBJ1-5, with TRBD1 identical over 9 bases. Germline values: CDR1 GTSNPN, CDR2 SVGIG (reference sequence). This CDR3 region has 15 residues. J lost 3 bases, V lost 5 bases, and 8 bases had no gene match. The CDR3 spells CAWGGTGTFNQPQHF. In DNA, the CDR3 is TGTGCCTGGGGAGGGACAGGGACCTTCAATCAGCCCCAGCATTTT.

This clone was counted only a few times. This sequence joins TRBV5-4 and TRBJ1-2; 9 nucleotides line up with TRBD1. Germline V CDR1 and CDR2: SGHNT, YYREEE (reference sequence). This CDR3 has 15 amino acids. The junction had 5 bases not matched to a gene; V was cut back by 3 bases and J by 2 bases. CDR3 sequence (DNA): TGTGCCAGCAGCTCACAGGGGGCAGTCAACTATGGCTACACCTTC. Translated: CASSSQGAVNYGYTF. Looking up the rest from reference TRBV5-4 and TRBJ1-2 gives the full variable domain: ETGVTQSPTHLIKTRGQQVTLRCSSQSGHNTVSWYQQALGQGPQFIFQYYREEENGRGNFPPRFSGLQFPNYSSELNVNALELDDSALYLCASSSQGAVNYGYTFGSGTRLTVV.